This TCR beta chain was captured by sequencing in a study of lymphopenia after photon versus proton radiotherapy. Overall study findings and caveats: Under photons, naive T cells and diversity fell while effector/memory populations rose.

For this clone: Its target is not known.

TCRdb's copy holds only in-frame clones and misses some; the assay was immunoSEQ multiplex PCR. This table has 150,000 to 200,000 clones, roughly nine tenths appearing once. This CDR3 comprises 14 residues. V trimming: 2 bases; J trimming: 6 bases; junction bases outside the gene matches: 5. The V gene's germline CDR1 is SEHNR and CDR2 FQNEAQ (reference sequence). This specimen consisted of peripheral blood, obtained from a patient treated with photon-based radiotherapy. The rearrangement links TRBV7-9 to TRBJ1-2; 8 positions match TRBD1. This receptor was identified in a man between 45 and 60 years old with gastric cancer. The CDR3 nucleotides read TGTGCCAGCAGCTTATCAGGGGGCGAGAATGGCTACACCTTC. Translation: CASSLSGGENGYTF. Looking up the rest from reference TRBV7-9 and TRBJ1-2 gives the full variable domain: DTGVSQNPRHKITKRGQNVTFRCDPISEHNRLYWYRQTLGQGPEFLTYFQNEAQLEKSRLLSDRFSAERPKGSFSTLEIQRTEQGDSAMYLCASSLSGGENGYTFGSGTRLTVV.